A selection of T cell receptor beta chains follows, all from one sample in a study of regulatory T cells in long-lasting Graves disease. MiXCR was run by TCRdb on the multiplex PCR reads, yielding one entry per CDR3 protein. The repertoire holds 440,000 or so distinct CDR3 sequences, with around 17% as singletons. These data also formed part of another study, on T cells in Graves' hyperthyroidism and ophthalmopathy.

The specimen was peripheral blood mononuclear cells (PBMCs), collected at new diagnosis, from a patient treated with antithyroid drugs. Every receptor here comes from a woman aged 30 to 39 with Graves disease. CDR3s include the opening cysteine and the closing phenylalanine or tryptophan. A D gene is named only where the DNA matches it firmly. Rows may omit the clone size; those that give it use once, few, many or a size class.

TRBD1 TRBJ2-1 TRBV10-3 few CAISARQGAINEQFF TGTGCCATCAGTGCGAGGCAGGGGGCGATCAATGAGCAGTTCTTC
. TRBJ1-6 TRBV6-5 . CASSYPYPNSPLHF TGTGCCAGCAGTTACCCCTACCCAAATTCACCCCTCCACTTT
TRBD2 TRBJ2-5 TRBV28 many CASSSGTSGKETQYF TGTGCCAGCAGTTCGGGGACTAGCGGGAAGGAGACCCAGTACTTC
. TRBJ2-1 TRBV20-1 many CSARAKGEWRIEQFF TGCAGTGCTAGAGCAAAAGGGGAGTGGAGGATTGAGCAGTTCTTC
. TRBJ2-6 TRBV2 . CASRNKPAGANVLTF TGTGCCAGCAGAAATAAGCCAGCTGGGGCCAACGTCCTGACTTTC
. TRBJ1-6 TRBV6-2/TRBV6-3 . CASSYSSGYKNSPLHF TGTGCCAGCAGTTACTCCAGTGGTTATAAGAATTCACCCCTCCACTTT
. TRBJ2-1 TRBV12-3/TRBV12-4 few CASSFTGAAQFF TGTGCCAGCAGTTTTACCGGAGCAGCACAGTTCTTC
. TRBJ2-2 TRBV27 few CASTDSPNTGELFF TGTGCCAGCACCGACAGCCCGAACACCGGGGAGCTGTTTTTT
TRBD2 TRBJ2-3 TRBV30 . CAWASGNADTQYF TGTGCCTGGGCTAGCGGGAACGCAGATACGCAGTATTTT
. TRBJ2-5 TRBV12-3/TRBV12-4 few CASSIRWQETQYF TGTGCCAGCAGCATAAGGTGGCAAGAGACCCAGTACTTC
. TRBJ1-3 TRBV6-2/TRBV6-3 . CASSDFSGEGNTIYF TGTGCCAGCAGTGATTTTTCAGGGGAGGGAAACACCATATATTTT
. TRBJ2-5 TRBV7-8 . CASSHATRLLQETQYF TGTGCCAGCAGCCACGCAACGCGACTCTTACAAGAGACCCAGTACTTC
. TRBJ1-1 TRBV3-1 many CASSQGAQGRTEAFF TGTGCCAGCAGCCAAGGTGCACAGGGACGGACTGAAGCTTTCTTT
TRBD2 TRBJ2-1 TRBV10-3 many CAISGLAEYNEQFF TGTGCCATCAGCGGACTAGCGGAGTACAATGAGCAGTTCTTC
TRBD1 TRBJ1-2 TRBV6-2/TRBV6-3 . CAARSGQLNGYTF TGTGCCGCCCGGTCGGGACAGCTTAATGGCTACACCTTC
. TRBJ1-1 TRBV3-1 few CASSQGGGWTEAFF TGTGCCAGCAGCCAGGGAGGCGGCTGGACTGAAGCTTTCTTT
. TRBJ2-7 TRBV14 many CASSHFPSYEQYF TGTGCCAGCAGCCATTTTCCCTCCTACGAGCAGTACTTC
TRBD2 TRBJ2-3 TRBV28 many CASSFPLAPKGPDTQYF TGTGCCAGCAGTTTTCCACTAGCGCCCAAAGGTCCAGATACGCAGTATTTT
. TRBJ1-1 TRBV11-3 once CASSPRTGAFF TGTGCCAGCAGCCCCCGGACGGGAGCTTTCTTT
. TRBJ1-5 TRBV6-5 few CASSSGHYSNQPQHF TGTGCCAGCAGTTCAGGGCATTATAGCAATCAGCCCCAGCATTTT
. TRBJ1-5 TRBV4-1 . CASSQARPGPQHF TGCGCCAGCAGCCAAGCGAGACCCGGGCCCCAGCATTTT
TRBD2 TRBJ2-7 TRBV20-1 few CSVGVPMPGGSGYEQYF TGCAGTGTGGGAGTTCCAATGCCGGGCGGGAGCGGATACGAGCAGTACTTC